This T cell receptor beta chain was captured by sequencing in a study of T cells in Graves' hyperthyroidism and ophthalmopathy. There were TCR beta CDR3 regions amplified from RNA transcripts. The primer set for the first-round RT-PCR of the TCR CDR3 was HTBI. TCRdb analysed the multiplex PCR reads with MiXCR anew, one entry per CDR3 protein. The sample lists fewer than 650,000 distinct CDR3 sequences; approximately 15% were seen once. Thyroid ultrasound and orbital computed tomography, with clinical symptoms and serum thyroxine and TRAb, informed diagnoses. Germline trimming cut 2 bases from V and 3 bases from J; bases unmatched to any gene: 2. From germline, CDR1 is SGHRS and CDR2 YFSETQ. This CDR3 spans 14 amino acids. This clonotype was counted once.

Sequenced: blood. The source is a woman aged 40-49 years with Graves' ophthalmopathy. V is TRBV5-1 and J is TRBJ2-5, with TRBD1 matching 9 bases. The CDR3 nucleotides are TGCGCCAGCAGCTTACAGGGGGCGGAAGAGACCCAGTACTTC. Translation gives CASSLQGAEETQYF.